The rows below give T cell receptor beta chains drawn from one sample of a study of T cell responses to AZD1222 COVID-19 vaccine. Clones were read by immunoSEQ multiplex PCR, and TCRdb kept only the in-frame ones, dropping some. This table has more than 140,000 clones, 90% to 95% appearing once. The source material was peripheral blood, sampled on day 0 of AZD1222 vaccination. The receptors derive from an adult in good health. Each CDR3 is given with its conserved first and last residue. The order of the fields is CDR3 length, J gene, D gene, V gene, clone size, CDR3 protein, CDR3 DNA. D genes are given only for firm matches. A clone size is listed for some rows: how often the clone was seen (once, few, many), or a class if it is expanded.

length: 16; J: TRBJ2-5; D: TRBD2; V: TRBV5-1; size: -; CDR3: CASSTGGLAGLETQYF; DNA: TGCGCCAGCAGCACTGGCGGACTAGCGGGATTAGAGACCCAGTACTTC
length: 15; J: TRBJ2-7; D: TRBD1; V: TRBV15; size: -; CDR3: CATSGQTGGHYEQYF; DNA: TGTGCCACCAGCGGCCAGACAGGGGGCCACTACGAGCAGTACTTC
length: 15; J: TRBJ1-6; D: -; V: TRBV2; size: -; CDR3: CASSEVRPRNSPLHF; DNA: TGTGCCAGCAGTGAAGTCCGCCCTCGGAATTCACCCCTCCACTTT
length: 15; J: TRBJ2-1; D: -; V: TRBV27; size: once; CDR3: CASSSYGSSYNEQFF; DNA: TGTGCCAGCAGTTCATATGGAAGCTCCTACAATGAGCAGTTCTTC
length: 15; J: TRBJ2-1; D: TRBD1; V: TRBV5-5; size: -; CDR3: CASSSGQGAGNEQFF; DNA: TGTGCCAGCAGCTCTGGACAGGGGGCGGGCAATGAGCAGTTCTTC
length: 13; J: TRBJ2-7; D: TRBD1; V: TRBV7-3; size: -; CDR3: CASSWDRGYEQYF; DNA: TGTGCCAGCAGCTGGGACAGGGGCTACGAGCAGTACTTC
length: 12; J: TRBJ1-1; D: -; V: TRBV6-5; size: -; CDR3: CASIGSDTEAFF; DNA: TGTGCCAGCATCGGATCCGACACTGAAGCTTTCTTT
length: 16; J: TRBJ1-2; D: TRBD1; V: TRBV18; size: -; CDR3: CASSRWTGEGNYGYTF; DNA: TGTGCCAGCTCACGATGGACAGGGGAAGGAAATTATGGCTACACCTTC
length: 16; J: TRBJ2-2; D: -; V: TRBV7-9; size: -; CDR3: CASMGRYLLGTGELFF; DNA: TGTGCCAGCATGGGACGTTACCTCCTCGGCACCGGGGAGCTGTTTTTT
length: 13; J: TRBJ1-3; D: TRBD1; V: TRBV13; size: -; CDR3: CASSQGGGNTIYF; DNA: TGTGCCAGCAGCCAAGGGGGCGGAAACACCATATATTTT
length: 13; J: TRBJ1-1; D: TRBD1; V: TRBV12-3/TRBV12-4; size: -; CDR3: CASSFQGDTEAFF; DNA: TGTGCCAGCAGTTTCCAGGGGGACACTGAAGCTTTCTTT
length: 17; J: TRBJ2-3; D: TRBD2; V: TRBV10-2; size: -; CDR3: CASSESLGLGEPDTQYF; DNA: TGCGCCAGCAGTGAGTCGCTGGGACTAGGAGAGCCAGATACGCAGTATTTT
length: 14; J: TRBJ2-3; D: TRBD1; V: TRBV28; size: -; CDR3: CASTEDRGADTQYF; DNA: TGTGCCAGCACCGAGGACAGGGGTGCAGATACGCAGTATTTT
length: 12; J: TRBJ2-1; D: TRBD2; V: TRBV19; size: -; CDR3: CASSSGRYQQFF; DNA: TGTGCCAGTAGTAGCGGGAGATACCAGCAGTTCTTC
length: 17; J: TRBJ1-6; D: -; V: TRBV7-8; size: -; CDR3: CASISGPRTAYNSPLHF; DNA: TGTGCCAGCATCTCCGGGCCCCGGACAGCCTATAATTCACCCCTCCACTTT
length: 15; J: TRBJ1-3; D: -; V: TRBV19; size: -; CDR3: CASSIQAGSGNTIYF; DNA: TGTGCCAGTAGTATTCAGGCCGGCTCTGGAAACACCATATATTTT
length: 13; J: TRBJ2-7; D: -; V: TRBV6-5; size: -; CDR3: CASSYSDGYEQYF; DNA: TGTGCCAGCAGTTATTCAGACGGCTACGAGCAGTACTTC
length: 15; J: TRBJ1-1; D: -; V: TRBV6-5; size: -; CDR3: CASSYSTAPNTEAFF; DNA: TGTGCCAGCAGTTACTCTACAGCCCCTAACACTGAAGCTTTCTTT
length: 16; J: TRBJ2-1; D: TRBD2; V: TRBV28; size: -; CDR3: CASSSTLAGGHNEQFF; DNA: TGTGCCAGCAGTTCCACACTAGCGGGAGGACACAATGAGCAGTTCTTC
length: 12; J: TRBJ2-5; D: -; V: TRBV25-1; size: -; CDR3: CASQRLRETQYF; DNA: TGTGCCAGTCAGCGGCTCCGAGAGACCCAGTACTTC
length: 14; J: TRBJ1-6; D: TRBD1; V: TRBV2; size: -; CDR3: CASGTGGAAQTLHF; DNA: TGTGCCAGCGGTACAGGGGGCGCAGCTCAAACCCTCCACTTT
length: 13; J: TRBJ2-6; D: -; V: TRBV7-9; size: -; CDR3: CASREAGANVLTF; DNA: TGTGCCAGCAGAGAGGCTGGGGCCAACGTCCTGACTTTC
length: 16; J: TRBJ2-1; D: TRBD2; V: TRBV6-5; size: -; CDR3: CASSYGQASGYNEQFF; DNA: TGTGCCAGCAGTTATGGTCAGGCTAGCGGATACAATGAGCAGTTCTTC
length: 15; J: TRBJ2-7; D: TRBD2; V: TRBV28; size: -; CDR3: CASSSASGGPYEQYF; DNA: TGTGCCAGCAGTTCAGCTAGCGGGGGGCCCTACGAGCAGTACTTC
length: 16; J: TRBJ2-7; D: TRBD2; V: TRBV7-6; size: -; CDR3: CASSSRRAGGDYEQYF; DNA: TGTGCCAGCAGCTCCCGGCGGGCGGGAGGAGACTACGAGCAGTACTTC
length: 13; J: TRBJ2-1; D: -; V: TRBV12-3/TRBV12-4; size: once; CDR3: CASSTVTGNEQFF; DNA: TGTGCCAGCAGTACCGTTACGGGCAATGAGCAGTTCTTC
length: 16; J: TRBJ2-5; D: TRBD2; V: TRBV3-1/TRBV3-2; size: -; CDR3: CASSLIGTSVQETQYF; DNA: TGTGCCAGCAGCCTCATAGGGACTAGCGTCCAAGAGACCCAGTACTTC
length: 16; J: TRBJ1-2; D: -; V: TRBV14; size: few; CDR3: CASSFQRGGGVLGYTF; DNA: TGTGCCAGCAGCTTCCAACGGGGGGGCGGTGTACTCGGCTACACCTTC
length: 14; J: TRBJ2-5; D: -; V: TRBV7-2; size: -; CDR3: CASSPLRPQETQYF; DNA: TGTGCCAGCAGCCCGTTGAGGCCCCAAGAGACCCAGTACTTC
length: 11; J: TRBJ2-3; D: -; V: TRBV11-2; size: -; CDR3: CASSLSDTQYF; DNA: TGTGCCAGCAGCTTATCTGATACGCAGTATTTT
length: 13; J: TRBJ2-7; D: -; V: TRBV24-1; size: -; CDR3: CATSDVGAHEQYF; DNA: TGTGCCACCAGTGACGTGGGGGCCCACGAGCAGTACTTC
length: 12; J: TRBJ1-1; D: -; V: TRBV12-3/TRBV12-4; size: -; CDR3: CASRDSGTEAFF; DNA: TGTGCCAGCAGGGATTCGGGCACTGAAGCTTTCTTT
length: 16; J: TRBJ2-4; D: -; V: TRBV21-1; size: -; CDR3: CASSSQAGKAKNIQYF; DNA: TGTGCCAGCAGCTCTCAGGCCGGGAAAGCCAAAAACATTCAGTACTTC
length: 15; J: TRBJ1-6; D: TRBD1; V: TRBV30; size: -; CDR3: CAWSGQGADNSPLHF; DNA: TGTGCCTGGAGTGGCCAGGGGGCTGATAATTCACCCCTCCACTTT
length: 14; J: TRBJ2-1; D: -; V: TRBV28; size: once; CDR3: CASSEGRMLNEQFF; DNA: TGTGCCAGCAGTGAGGGACGGATGCTTAATGAGCAGTTCTTC
length: 11; J: TRBJ2-1; D: -; V: TRBV5-6; size: -; CDR3: CASSLSLDEFF; DNA: TGTGCCAGCAGCTTGTCCCTAGACGAGTTCTTC
length: 17; J: TRBJ1-3; D: TRBD1; V: TRBV18; size: -; CDR3: CATQISGTGTSGNTIYF; DNA: TGTGCCACCCAAATCTCCGGGACAGGGACTTCTGGAAACACCATATATTTT
length: 16; J: TRBJ2-7; D: -; V: TRBV28; size: -; CDR3: CASSSPAATNLYEQYF; DNA: TGTGCCAGCAGTTCCCCTGCGGCCACAAACCTCTACGAGCAGTACTTC
length: 15; J: TRBJ2-7; D: -; V: TRBV7-6; size: -; CDR3: CASSLVVGGLYEQYF; DNA: TGTGCCAGCAGCTTAGTTGTTGGGGGACTCTACGAGCAGTACTTC
length: 13; J: TRBJ1-2; D: -; V: TRBV29-1; size: -; CDR3: CSVGDKTNYGYTF; DNA: TGCAGCGTTGGGGACAAAACTAACTATGGCTACACCTTC
length: 16; J: TRBJ1-1; D: TRBD1; V: TRBV11-2; size: -; CDR3: CASSQTGASLWTEAFF; DNA: TGTGCCAGCAGCCAAACAGGGGCGTCCCTCTGGACTGAAGCTTTCTTT
length: 16; J: TRBJ1-2; D: TRBD1; V: TRBV28; size: -; CDR3: CASSSGQGSIIYGYTF; DNA: TGTGCCAGCAGTTCGGGACAGGGGTCCATCATCTATGGCTACACCTTC
length: 17; J: TRBJ1-6; D: TRBD1; V: TRBV28; size: once; CDR3: CASSLFPPGQSNSPLHF; DNA: TGTGCCAGCAGTTTATTCCCACCGGGACAGTCAAATTCACCCCTCCACTTT
length: 15; J: TRBJ2-1; D: TRBD2; V: TRBV7-6; size: -; CDR3: CASSWTSGSHNEQFF; DNA: TGTGCCAGCAGCTGGACTAGCGGGAGTCACAATGAGCAGTTCTTC
length: 16; J: TRBJ1-3; D: -; V: TRBV28; size: -; CDR3: CASSALEARPGNTIYF; DNA: TGTGCCAGCAGTGCCTTGGAGGCCAGACCTGGAAACACCATATATTTT
length: 13; J: TRBJ2-2; D: TRBD2; V: TRBV11-3; size: -; CDR3: CASSGTRAGELFF; DNA: TGTGCCAGCAGCGGGACTAGGGCCGGGGAGCTGTTTTTT
length: 15; J: TRBJ2-1; D: -; V: TRBV19; size: -; CDR3: CASSTVAGPYNEQFF; DNA: TGTGCCAGTAGTACTGTGGCGGGCCCCTACAATGAGCAGTTCTTC
length: 13; J: TRBJ2-1; D: -; V: TRBV13; size: -; CDR3: CASSIGRGNEQFF; DNA: TGTGCCAGCAGCATCGGACGAGGCAATGAGCAGTTCTTC
length: 15; J: TRBJ2-7; D: TRBD2; V: TRBV6-5; size: -; CDR3: CASSPWAGGFYEQYF; DNA: TGTGCCAGCAGTCCTTGGGCGGGAGGATTCTACGAGCAGTACTTC
length: 18; J: TRBJ2-1; D: TRBD1; V: TRBV9; size: -; CDR3: CASSPGTGGDPFYNEQFF; DNA: TGTGCCAGCAGCCCCGGGACAGGGGGCGACCCCTTCTACAATGAGCAGTTCTTC
length: 15; J: TRBJ1-2; D: TRBD1; V: TRBV15; size: -; CDR3: CATSLRDRSIYGYTF; DNA: TGTGCCACCAGCCTCCGGGACAGGAGCATCTATGGCTACACCTTC
length: 15; J: TRBJ2-7; D: TRBD2; V: TRBV5-4; size: -; CDR3: CASSLTSGRADEQYF; DNA: TGTGCCAGCAGCCTGACTAGCGGGAGGGCCGACGAGCAGTACTTC
length: 15; J: TRBJ2-2; D: -; V: TRBV28; size: -; CDR3: CASSLMGLNTGELFF; DNA: TGTGCCAGCAGTTTGATGGGCTTGAACACCGGGGAGCTGTTTTTT
length: 15; J: TRBJ1-3; D: TRBD1; V: TRBV28; size: -; CDR3: CASSLQGAGGNTIYF; DNA: TGTGCCAGCAGTTTGCAGGGGGCTGGTGGAAACACCATATATTTT
length: 13; J: TRBJ2-1; D: -; V: TRBV6-5; size: -; CDR3: CASSYTLVNEQFF; DNA: TGTGCCAGCAGTTACACACTGGTGAATGAGCAGTTCTTC
length: 15; J: TRBJ1-4; D: -; V: TRBV9; size: -; CDR3: CASSVDGTIREKLFF; DNA: TGTGCCAGCAGCGTAGACGGGACCATTCGGGAAAAACTGTTTTTT
length: 12; J: TRBJ1-1; D: -; V: TRBV5-4; size: -; CDR3: CASSLAPGEAFF; DNA: TGTGCCAGCAGCTTGGCCCCAGGAGAAGCTTTCTTT
length: 14; J: TRBJ1-1; D: TRBD1; V: TRBV6-5; size: -; CDR3: CASIKTGPNTEAFF; DNA: TGTGCCAGCATTAAGACAGGGCCGAACACTGAAGCTTTCTTT
length: 14; J: TRBJ1-1; D: -; V: TRBV7-9; size: -; CDR3: CASSPGTMNTEAFF; DNA: TGTGCCAGCAGCCCCGGGACAATGAACACTGAAGCTTTCTTT